The present entry profiles one TCR beta chain with its context. This sample was taken from a study of shared T cell receptors in the human thymus. Here immunoSEQ multiplex PCR was the method, and the copy in TCRdb shows in-frame clones only, minus some. The table has 700,000 or so clones, 80% to 90% seen once. The same sample was also studied in work on human thymus T cells.

This TCR derives from a girl less than two years old with a congenital heart defect. Specimen: thymocytes.

CDR3 DNA: TGTGCCAGCAGTGAAGCGGTCATACAGTTTTCTGGAAACACCATATATTTT. It is translated as CASSEAVIQFSGNTIYF. The rearrangement links TRBV6-1 to TRBJ1-3; D call uncertain. With 0 bases removed from V and 1 base from J, the gap between germline ends came to 13 bases. This CDR3 comprises 17 residues. From germline, CDR1 is MNHNS and CDR2 SASEGT.